These 16 T cell receptor beta chains came from one sample sequenced in a study of cytomegalovirus exposure and HLA in healthy donors. The repertoire was sequenced with immunoSEQ multiplex PCR; TCRdb's copy has only in-frame clones and lacks some. The sample includes 200,000 to 250,000 clones, approximately 88% seen only once; the top ten take about 14%. The sequenced sample consisted of PBMCs. The source of these receptors is a young woman in good health and CMV-seropositive.

This clone has a single count. This CDR3 reads CASSLGTGGPMYEQFF. As DNA, the CDR3 is TGCGCCAGCAGCTTGGGAACGGGAGGGCCTATGTATGAGCAGTTCTTC. V usage is TRBV5-1 and J usage is TRBJ2-1, with 8 bases identical to TRBD2. Germline assignment: CDR1 SGHRS and CDR2 YFSETQ. The CDR3 runs 16 residues. Trimming cost V 0 bases and J 8 bases; bases outside gene matches: 10.

J is TRBJ2-1 and V is TRBV5-6, with 9 bases fitting TRBD1. This CDR3 comprises 16 residues. Germline-derived CDR1 and CDR2 are SGHDT and YYEEEE. After removal of 1 base from V and 4 bases from J, the junction contained 6 bases not matched to a gene. CDR3: CASSLSPGQGYNEQFF. Here the CDR3 DNA reads TGTGCCAGCAGCTTGAGTCCGGGACAGGGATACAATGAGCAGTTCTTC.

This clone was counted once. The chain recombines TRBV11-2 with TRBJ2-1; 13 bases are a match to TRBD2. The CDR3 is 17 amino acids. Germline CDR1 and CDR2: SGHAT and FQNNGV. Losses at the gene ends were 4 bases for V and 4 bases for J; bases not matched to a gene: 7. The CDR3 loop is CASSSFLLAGGYNEQFF. CDR3 sequence (DNA): TGTGCCAGCAGCTCCTTCTTACTAGCGGGAGGGTACAATGAGCAGTTCTTC.

The V gene is TRBV5-1, the J gene TRBJ1-5; D is unresolved. The V end lost 5 bases, the J end lost 0 bases, and 12 bases lay between the germline ends. Germline V gene lookup returns CDR1 SGHRS and CDR2 YFSETQ. This CDR3 is 15 amino acids long. In DNA form, the CDR3 reads TGCGCCAGCAGTTCGGATCCGTATAGCAATCAGCCCCAGCATTTT. Translated: CASSSDPYSNQPQHF.

Here the CDR3 reads CASSLKGDTQYF. The CDR3 DNA follows: TGTGCCAGCAGTTTAAAGGGAGATACGCAGTATTTT. The rearrangement links TRBV27 to TRBJ2-3; D gene uncertain. The V gene's germline CDR1 is MNHEY and CDR2 SMNVEV (reference sequence). The CDR3 is 12 residues long. With 2 bases removed from V and 5 bases from J, the gap between germline ends came to 5 bases.

The rearrangement links TRBV25-1 to TRBJ1-5, with D possibly matching TRBD1 (6 bases). Trimming pared 4 bases from V and 7 bases from J, leaving 11 bases between. Germline CDR1 reads MGHDK; CDR2 reads SYGVNS. This CDR3 is built from 13 residues. Written as DNA, the CDR3 is TGTGCCAGCAGTGGACAGGTAGGGCAGCCCCAGCATTTT. Its translation is CASSGQVGQPQHF.

This rearrangement joins TRBV5-1 to TRBJ2-1, with 7 nucleotides matching TRBD2. CDR1 SGHRS and CDR2 YFSETQ come from the germline V gene. Losses at the gene ends were 1 base for V and 4 bases for J; bases not matched to a gene: 2. CDR3 length: 14 residues. The CDR3 DNA reads as TGCGCCAGCAGCTTGAACGGGAGGTACAATGAGCAGTTCTTC. Encoded protein: CASSLNGRYNEQFF.

This rearrangement joins TRBV7-9 to TRBJ1-1, with a weak D call TRBD1 (5 bases). Germline values: CDR1 SEHNR, CDR2 FQNEAQ (reference sequence). Trimming pared 1 base from V and 1 base from J, leaving 7 bases between. The CDR3 consists of 14 residues. The CDR3 reads CASSLGQTNTEAFF. Here the CDR3 DNA reads TGTGCCAGCAGCTTAGGACAGACGAACACTGAAGCTTTCTTT.

The CDR3 DNA reads TGTGCCAGCAGTTACGTAAAACAGGGGGAGGCTTTCTTT. This translates into CASSYVKQGEAFF. The chain is built from TRBV6-5 and TRBJ1-1; 8 bases fit TRBD1. Germline V gene sequence: CDR1 MNHEY, CDR2 SVGAGI. After removal of 2 bases from V and 11 bases from J, the junction contained 7 bases not matched to a gene. The CDR3 runs to 13 residues.

About this clone: At one of its ends the junction is not consistent with the germline gene, which may arise from a read error. The gene calls are TRBV7-7 and TRBJ1-3; D not resolved. Germline CDR1 is SSHAT and CDR2 is FNYEAQ (reference sequence). The CDR3 is made up of 18 amino acids. The CDR3 DNA sequence: TGTGCTAGCAGCCCGTGGTCGCCTTCGAAAGGCTCTGGAAACACCATATATTTT. Protein sequence: CASSPWSPSKGSGNTIYF. The full variable domain, with the rest looked up from reference TRBV7-7 and TRBJ1-3, is GAGVSQSPRYKVTKRGQDVTLRCDPISSHATLYWYQQALGQGPEFLTYFNYEAQPDKSGLPSDRFSAERPEGSISTLTIQRTEQRDSAMYRCASSPWSPSKGSGNTIYFGEGSWLTVV.

The chain links TRBV11-3 to TRBJ1-1; 7 nucleotides align to TRBD1. Germline trimming cut 5 bases from V and 4 bases from J; bases unmatched to any gene: 4. This CDR3 is built from 13 residues. The germline V gene encodes CDR1 SGHNT and CDR2 YENEEA. CDR3 nucleotides: TGTGCCAGCAGCGTTACAGGGGCCACTGAAGCTTTCTTT. It yields the protein CASSVTGATEAFF.

V usage is TRBV7-6 and J usage is TRBJ2-7, with TRBD2 matching over 7 bases. Germline-derived CDR1 and CDR2 are SGHVS and FNYEAQ. Trimming removed 6 bases from V and 2 bases from J; junction bases left unmatched: 10. The CDR3 consists of 15 residues. For the CDR3, the DNA is TGTGCCAGCAGTCCGGCGGCGGGAGAGACCTACGAGCAGTACTTC. It is translated as CASSPAAGETYEQYF. Supplemented by reference TRBV7-6 and TRBJ2-7, the full variable domain reads GAGVSQSPRYKVTKRGQDVALRCDPISGHVSLYWYRQALGQGPEFLTYFNYEAQQDKSGLPNDRFSAERPEGSISTLTIQRTEQRDSAMYRCASSPAAGETYEQYFGPGTRLTVT.

This clone occurred once. The chain combines TRBV11-2 with TRBJ2-7, with D perhaps TRBD1 or TRBD2 (5 bases each). V shed 3 bases and J shed 1 base, with 13 bases lying between them. This CDR3 comprises 15 residues. Germline V gene lookup returns CDR1 SGHAT and CDR2 FQNNGV. This CDR3 is CASSFGADSSYEQYF. For the CDR3, the DNA is TGTGCCAGCAGCTTCGGGGCAGACTCATCCTACGAGCAGTACTTC.

V gene TRBV6-5 combines with J gene TRBJ2-7; the match to TRBD1 covers 8 bases. V shed 6 bases, J shed 3 bases, and the junction held 10 bases outside the gene matches. Germline assignment: CDR1 MNHEY and CDR2 SVGAGI. The CDR3 spans 15 residues. The CDR3 reads CASSERQGANYEQYF. As DNA, the CDR3 is TGTGCCAGCAGCGAGCGTCAGGGGGCGAACTACGAGCAGTACTTC.

This clone was found a few times. V is TRBV27 and J is TRBJ2-1; the D is unclear. The CDR3 covers 13 residues. V was trimmed by 1 base and J by 9 bases, leaving 10 bases between them. Germline CDR1 MNHEY, CDR2 SMNVEV (reference sequence). CDR3 bases: TGTGCCAGCAGTTTATTCACGGCCGGTGAGCAGTTCTTC. As protein: CASSLFTAGEQFF.

This chain uses TRBV20-1 with TRBJ2-1, with unresolved D. The germline V and J ends were trimmed by 1 base and 4 bases, with 2 bases remaining between them. In germline, CDR1 is DFQATT, CDR2 SNEGSKA (reference sequence). The CDR3 covers 11 residues. The CDR3 here is CSARAYNEQFF. The CDR3 DNA is TGCAGTGCTAGAGCATACAATGAGCAGTTCTTC.